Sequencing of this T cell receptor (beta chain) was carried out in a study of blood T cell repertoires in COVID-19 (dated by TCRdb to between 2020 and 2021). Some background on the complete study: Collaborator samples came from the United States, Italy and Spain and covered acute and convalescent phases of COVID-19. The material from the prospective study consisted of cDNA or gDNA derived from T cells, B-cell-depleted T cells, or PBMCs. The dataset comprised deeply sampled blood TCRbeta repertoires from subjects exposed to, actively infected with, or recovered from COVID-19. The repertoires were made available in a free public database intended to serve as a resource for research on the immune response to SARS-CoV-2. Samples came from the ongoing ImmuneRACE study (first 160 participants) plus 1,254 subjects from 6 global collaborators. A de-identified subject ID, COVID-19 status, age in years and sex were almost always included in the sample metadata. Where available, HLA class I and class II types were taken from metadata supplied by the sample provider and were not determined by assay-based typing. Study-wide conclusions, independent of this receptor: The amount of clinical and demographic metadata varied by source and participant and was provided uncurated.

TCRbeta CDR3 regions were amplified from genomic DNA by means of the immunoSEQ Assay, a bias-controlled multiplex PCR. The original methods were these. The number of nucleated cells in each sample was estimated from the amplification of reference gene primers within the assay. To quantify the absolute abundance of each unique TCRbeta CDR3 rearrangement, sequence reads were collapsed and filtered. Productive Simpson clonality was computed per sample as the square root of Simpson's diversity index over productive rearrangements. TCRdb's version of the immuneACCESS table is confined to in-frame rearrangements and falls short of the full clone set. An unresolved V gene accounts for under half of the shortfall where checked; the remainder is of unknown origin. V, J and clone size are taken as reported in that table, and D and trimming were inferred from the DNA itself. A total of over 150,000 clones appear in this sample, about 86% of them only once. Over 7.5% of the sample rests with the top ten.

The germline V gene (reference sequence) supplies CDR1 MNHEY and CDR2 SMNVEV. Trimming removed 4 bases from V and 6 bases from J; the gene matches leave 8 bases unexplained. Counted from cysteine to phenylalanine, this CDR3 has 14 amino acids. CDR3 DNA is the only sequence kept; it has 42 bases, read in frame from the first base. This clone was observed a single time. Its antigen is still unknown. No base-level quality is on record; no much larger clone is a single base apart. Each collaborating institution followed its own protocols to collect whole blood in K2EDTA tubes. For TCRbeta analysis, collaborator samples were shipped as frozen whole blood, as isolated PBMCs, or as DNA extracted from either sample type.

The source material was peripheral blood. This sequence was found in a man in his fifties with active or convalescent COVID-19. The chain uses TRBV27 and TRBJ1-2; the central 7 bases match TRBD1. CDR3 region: CASSSRGQSDGYTF. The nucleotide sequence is TGTGCCAGCAGTTCGCGGGGACAGTCGGATGGCTACACCTTC.